The clone carrying this T cell receptor (beta chain) was detected once. No antigen is known for it. The data were taken from a study of beta chain features in type 1 diabetes. Study-level points and caveats: For Type 1 diabetes patients, all four CD4+ subsets carried TCRB CDR3s that were moderately but significantly shorter.

Expressed TCRB transcripts were sequenced after all isolated RNA was converted to cDNA. The repertoire was sequenced with immunoSEQ multiplex PCR; TCRdb's copy has only in-frame clones and lacks some. The profile shows 640,000 or so clones, under 15% of them singletons. The clonotype originates from a man younger than 35 with type 1 diabetes. The sample was naive CD4+ T cells from blood.

In DNA form, the CDR3 reads TGTGCCAGCAGCCCCTGGGGGACAGGGGGTTCACCCCTCCACTTT. It translates to CASSPWGTGGSPLHF. V and J are TRBV4-2 and TRBJ1-6; 11 nucleotides agree with TRBD1. J lost 9 bases, V lost 4 bases, and 5 bases had no gene match. This CDR3 has 15 amino acids. CDR1 and CDR2 (germline): LGHNA, YNFKEQ.